This T cell receptor beta chain was retrieved from a study of shared clonotypes between healthy human individuals. Study-wide background: The donor group consisted of two women and a few men, aged 18 to 49.

Data came from immunoSEQ multiplex PCR; TCRdb stores just in-frame clones and leaves some out. The table lists roughly 2,000,000 clones, approximately 95% of them singletons. The germline V gene has CDR1 SGHAT and CDR2 FQNNGV. The CDR3 runs 16 residues. Trimming left V 4 bases short and J 2 bases short, with 18 bases between. Study-wide results and caveats: Rarefaction revealed incomplete sorted-subset sequencing despite large depth. It was only blood that was sampled, and tissue repertoires likely differ. Depth of sequencing was expected to influence donor clonotype sharing.

On this clone itself: Its antigen is not identified.

CD45RO-negative cells were positively selected for CCR7, leaving out terminally differentiated effector memory CD45RA+ cells. The sequence was obtained from a man aged 18 to 30 in good health. The specimen sequenced was naive CD8+ T cells sorted from blood. The chain combines TRBV11-2 with TRBJ2-7; D is tentatively TRBD1 or TRBD2 (5 bases each). CDR3 DNA sequence: TGTGCCAGCAGCTCCGCCAGTGGGGGTCGTGCCTACGAGCAGTACTTC. Translated, it gives CASSSASGGRAYEQYF.